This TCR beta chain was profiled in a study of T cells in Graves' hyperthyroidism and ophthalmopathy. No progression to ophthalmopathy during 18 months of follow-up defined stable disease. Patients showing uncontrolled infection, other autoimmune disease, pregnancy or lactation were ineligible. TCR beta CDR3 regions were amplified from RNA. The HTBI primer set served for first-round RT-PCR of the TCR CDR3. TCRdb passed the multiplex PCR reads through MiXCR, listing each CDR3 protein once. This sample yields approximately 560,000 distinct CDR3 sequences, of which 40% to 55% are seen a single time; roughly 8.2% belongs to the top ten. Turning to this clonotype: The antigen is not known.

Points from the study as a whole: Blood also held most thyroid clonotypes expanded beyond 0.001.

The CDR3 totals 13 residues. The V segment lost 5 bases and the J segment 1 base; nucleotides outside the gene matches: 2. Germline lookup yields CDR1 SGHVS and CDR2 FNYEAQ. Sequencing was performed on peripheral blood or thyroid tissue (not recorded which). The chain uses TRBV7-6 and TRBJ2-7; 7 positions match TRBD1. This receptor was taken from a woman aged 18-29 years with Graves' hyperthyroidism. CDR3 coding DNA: TGTGCCAGCAGCAGGGGGCGATCCTACGAGCAGTACTTC. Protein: CASSRGRSYEQYF.